The rows below give T cell receptor beta chains drawn from one sample of a study of T cell changes during pregnancy in multiple sclerosis. TCRdb keeps only in-frame clones here, not all; method: immunoSEQ multiplex PCR. This repertoire shows around 80,000 clones, around 94% found once; its top ten account for roughly 0.9%. This specimen was peripheral blood, taken in the second trimester of pregnancy. These receptors originate from a female donor in good health, enrolled as a control in a pregnancy study. Both conserved end residues are part of each CDR3. Each record gives: V gene, J gene, D gene, clone size, CDR3 length, CDR3 protein, CDR3 DNA. The D gene is left open where the match is weak. Only some rows state a clone size, as once, few, many or a class for expanded clones.

V gene: TRBV6-1
J gene: TRBJ2-7
D gene: NA
clone size: NA
CDR3 length: 12
CDR3 protein: CASSPGISEQYF
CDR3 DNA: TGTGCCAGCAGTCCAGGGATTTCCGAGCAGTACTTC

V gene: TRBV7-2
J gene: TRBJ2-5
D gene: TRBD2
clone size: NA
CDR3 length: 15
CDR3 protein: CASSPTSGLQETQYF
CDR3 DNA: TGTGCCAGCAGTCCCACTAGCGGTCTCCAAGAGACCCAGTACTTC

V gene: TRBV27
J gene: TRBJ2-7
D gene: TRBD2
clone size: NA
CDR3 length: 13
CDR3 protein: CASSLGLAGEQYF
CDR3 DNA: TGTGCCAGCAGTTTGGGACTAGCAGGGGAGCAGTACTTC

V gene: TRBV7-2
J gene: TRBJ2-1
D gene: NA
clone size: NA
CDR3 length: 13
CDR3 protein: CASSPDGGNEQFF
CDR3 DNA: TGTGCCAGCAGCCCCGACGGGGGTAATGAGCAGTTCTTC

V gene: TRBV15
J gene: TRBJ2-7
D gene: NA
clone size: NA
CDR3 length: 14
CDR3 protein: CATSRDLVRGEQYF
CDR3 DNA: TGTGCCACCAGCAGAGATCTTGTACGGGGCGAGCAGTACTTC

V gene: TRBV18
J gene: TRBJ2-7
D gene: NA
clone size: NA
CDR3 length: 14
CDR3 protein: CASSPGAGVDEQYF
CDR3 DNA: TGTGCCAGCTCACCAGGGGCAGGGGTTGACGAGCAGTACTTC

V gene: TRBV5-1
J gene: TRBJ2-7
D gene: TRBD1
clone size: NA
CDR3 length: 15
CDR3 protein: CASSLVGQGAYEQYF
CDR3 DNA: TGCGCCAGCAGCTTGGTAGGGCAGGGGGCCTACGAGCAGTACTTC

V gene: TRBV5-4
J gene: TRBJ1-2
D gene: NA
clone size: NA
CDR3 length: 14
CDR3 protein: CASSFMGAGYGYTF
CDR3 DNA: TGTGCCAGCAGCTTTATGGGGGCGGGTTATGGCTACACCTTC

V gene: TRBV28
J gene: TRBJ2-1
D gene: NA
clone size: NA
CDR3 length: 18
CDR3 protein: CASSLLESESGRRNEQFF
CDR3 DNA: TGTGCCAGCAGTTTATTAGAGTCTGAGTCCGGTCGTCGGAATGAGCAGTTCTTC

V gene: TRBV4-1
J gene: TRBJ2-6
D gene: NA
clone size: NA
CDR3 length: 17
CDR3 protein: CASSGAGVHSGANVLTF
CDR3 DNA: TGCGCCAGCAGCGGGGCTGGGGTCCACTCTGGGGCCAACGTCCTGACTTTC

V gene: TRBV6-1
J gene: TRBJ2-3
D gene: TRBD2
clone size: NA
CDR3 length: 16
CDR3 protein: CASSGSSGRGSDTQYF
CDR3 DNA: TGTGCCAGCAGTGGTTCAAGCGGGAGGGGGTCAGATACGCAGTATTTT

V gene: TRBV6-4
J gene: TRBJ2-5
D gene: NA
clone size: NA
CDR3 length: 14
CDR3 protein: CASSPGGAQETQYF
CDR3 DNA: TGTGCCAGCAGCCCTGGAGGGGCACAAGAGACCCAGTACTTC

V gene: TRBV7-8
J gene: TRBJ2-5
D gene: TRBD2
clone size: NA
CDR3 length: 14
CDR3 protein: CASSFREGQETQYF
CDR3 DNA: TGTGCCAGCAGCTTTCGGGAGGGCCAAGAGACCCAGTACTTC

V gene: TRBV5-1
J gene: TRBJ2-1
D gene: TRBD2
clone size: NA
CDR3 length: 17
CDR3 protein: CASSLNPSGSSYNEQFF
CDR3 DNA: TGCGCCAGCAGCTTAAATCCTAGCGGGAGCTCCTACAATGAGCAGTTCTTC

V gene: TRBV6-6
J gene: TRBJ1-2
D gene: TRBD1
clone size: NA
CDR3 length: 13
CDR3 protein: CASSYGQASGYTF
CDR3 DNA: TGTGCCAGCAGTTATGGACAGGCAAGTGGCTACACCTTC

V gene: TRBV5-6
J gene: TRBJ2-7
D gene: TRBD1
clone size: once
CDR3 length: 13
CDR3 protein: CASSLDRAYEQYF
CDR3 DNA: TGTGCCAGCAGCCTGGACAGGGCCTACGAGCAGTACTTC

V gene: TRBV7-9
J gene: TRBJ2-7
D gene: NA
clone size: NA
CDR3 length: 13
CDR3 protein: CASNSEGAYEQYF
CDR3 DNA: TGTGCCAGCAATTCAGAGGGCGCGTACGAGCAGTACTTC

V gene: TRBV5-1
J gene: TRBJ2-1
D gene: TRBD1
clone size: NA
CDR3 length: 15
CDR3 protein: CASSRNRGTMDEQFF
CDR3 DNA: TGCGCCAGCAGCAGAAACAGGGGGACCATGGATGAGCAGTTCTTC

V gene: TRBV15
J gene: TRBJ2-5
D gene: NA
clone size: NA
CDR3 length: 15
CDR3 protein: CATSRDLGDQETQYF
CDR3 DNA: TGTGCCACCAGCAGAGATCTCGGGGATCAAGAGACCCAGTACTTC

V gene: TRBV7-9
J gene: TRBJ1-1
D gene: NA
clone size: few
CDR3 length: 13
CDR3 protein: CASSLNSNTEAFF
CDR3 DNA: TGTGCCAGCAGCTTAAACTCGAACACTGAAGCTTTCTTT

V gene: TRBV27
J gene: TRBJ2-2
D gene: NA
clone size: NA
CDR3 length: 16
CDR3 protein: CASSPSGWEDTGELFF
CDR3 DNA: TGTGCCAGCAGTCCTTCCGGATGGGAGGACACCGGGGAGCTGTTTTTT

V gene: TRBV4-1
J gene: TRBJ2-3
D gene: TRBD2
clone size: NA
CDR3 length: 16
CDR3 protein: CASSQVLREATDTQYF
CDR3 DNA: TGCGCCAGCAGCCAAGTACTCCGGGAGGCGACAGATACGCAGTATTTT

V gene: TRBV15
J gene: TRBJ2-1
D gene: TRBD1
clone size: NA
CDR3 length: 16
CDR3 protein: CATSRPGTDGYNEQFF
CDR3 DNA: TGTGCCACCAGCAGGCCGGGGACAGACGGCTACAATGAGCAGTTCTTC

V gene: TRBV10-3
J gene: TRBJ2-1
D gene: TRBD2
clone size: NA
CDR3 length: 18
CDR3 protein: CAISESPPPSGRPNEQFF
CDR3 DNA: TGTGCCATCAGTGAGTCACCACCCCCTAGCGGGAGGCCCAATGAGCAGTTCTTC

V gene: TRBV25-1
J gene: TRBJ2-7
D gene: NA
clone size: NA
CDR3 length: 14
CDR3 protein: CASSAAGTPYEQYF
CDR3 DNA: TGTGCCAGCAGTGCCGCCGGGACTCCGTACGAGCAGTACTTC

V gene: TRBV28
J gene: TRBJ2-7
D gene: NA
clone size: NA
CDR3 length: 14
CDR3 protein: CASSLTGSSYEQYF
CDR3 DNA: TGTGCCAGCAGTTTGACAGGTTCCTCCTACGAGCAGTACTTC

V gene: TRBV28
J gene: TRBJ2-5
D gene: TRBD2
clone size: NA
CDR3 length: 14
CDR3 protein: CASRRGGSQETQYF
CDR3 DNA: TGTGCCAGCCGGAGGGGCGGGAGCCAAGAGACCCAGTACTTC

V gene: TRBV19
J gene: TRBJ2-1
D gene: NA
clone size: few
CDR3 length: 13
CDR3 protein: CATSSAPLDEQFF
CDR3 DNA: TGTGCCACCTCTAGCGCCCCTTTGGATGAGCAGTTCTTC

V gene: TRBV5-1
J gene: TRBJ2-1
D gene: TRBD2
clone size: NA
CDR3 length: 16
CDR3 protein: CASSSGTSGSYNEQFF
CDR3 DNA: TGCGCCAGCAGTTCGGGGACTAGCGGGTCCTACAATGAGCAGTTCTTC

V gene: TRBV27
J gene: TRBJ2-7
D gene: NA
clone size: NA
CDR3 length: 16
CDR3 protein: CASSPSRGESSYEQYF
CDR3 DNA: TGTGCCAGCAGTCCCTCCCGTGGGGAGAGCTCCTACGAGCAGTACTTC

V gene: TRBV6-5
J gene: TRBJ2-1
D gene: TRBD2
clone size: NA
CDR3 length: 15
CDR3 protein: CASSATSGDYNEQFF
CDR3 DNA: TGTGCCAGCAGCGCAACTAGCGGAGATTACAATGAGCAGTTCTTC

V gene: TRBV5-4
J gene: TRBJ2-3
D gene: TRBD2
clone size: NA
CDR3 length: 15
CDR3 protein: CASSLSSGLTDTQYF
CDR3 DNA: TGTGCCAGCAGCTTATCTAGCGGTCTCACAGATACGCAGTATTTT

V gene: TRBV6-5
J gene: TRBJ1-4
D gene: NA
clone size: NA
CDR3 length: 13
CDR3 protein: CASSHPGDEKLFF
CDR3 DNA: TGTGCCAGCAGTCACCCCGGGGATGAAAAACTGTTTTTT

V gene: TRBV4-2
J gene: TRBJ2-5
D gene: TRBD1
clone size: NA
CDR3 length: 15
CDR3 protein: CASSRGQGALETQYF
CDR3 DNA: TGTGCCAGCAGCCGGGGACAGGGGGCTCTAGAGACCCAGTACTTC

V gene: TRBV30
J gene: TRBJ1-1
D gene: NA
clone size: NA
CDR3 length: 12
CDR3 protein: CAWSQGGAEAFF
CDR3 DNA: TGTGCCTGGAGCCAAGGAGGTGCTGAAGCTTTCTTT

V gene: TRBV28
J gene: TRBJ2-3
D gene: TRBD1
clone size: NA
CDR3 length: 15
CDR3 protein: CATTKGGGSTDTQYF
CDR3 DNA: TGTGCCACCACCAAAGGGGGCGGGAGCACAGATACGCAGTATTTT

V gene: TRBV5-1
J gene: TRBJ1-2
D gene: TRBD1
clone size: NA
CDR3 length: 15
CDR3 protein: CASSLGQGQGRGYTF
CDR3 DNA: TGCGCCAGCAGCTTGGGACAGGGGCAGGGAAGGGGCTACACCTTC

V gene: TRBV6-5
J gene: TRBJ2-7
D gene: TRBD1
clone size: NA
CDR3 length: 15
CDR3 protein: CASSYSGQGPYEQYF
CDR3 DNA: TGTGCCAGCAGTTACTCAGGACAGGGGCCCTACGAGCAGTACTTC

V gene: TRBV4-1
J gene: TRBJ1-1
D gene: TRBD1
clone size: NA
CDR3 length: 16
CDR3 protein: CASSQVLQGGGTEAFF
CDR3 DNA: TGCGCCAGCAGCCAAGTCTTACAGGGGGGTGGCACTGAAGCTTTCTTT

V gene: TRBV6-1
J gene: TRBJ2-3
D gene: TRBD2
clone size: few
CDR3 length: 17
CDR3 protein: CASSGIETSGSADTQYF
CDR3 DNA: TGTGCCAGCAGTGGGATCGAGACTAGCGGGAGCGCAGATACGCAGTATTTT

V gene: TRBV5-1
J gene: TRBJ2-3
D gene: NA
clone size: NA
CDR3 length: 15
CDR3 protein: CASSLESTPGDTQYF
CDR3 DNA: TGCGCCAGCAGCTTGGAGAGTACCCCCGGAGATACGCAGTATTTT

V gene: TRBV27
J gene: TRBJ1-5
D gene: TRBD1
clone size: NA
CDR3 length: 19
CDR3 protein: CASSPSRQGAFGRNQPQHF
CDR3 DNA: TGTGCCAGCAGCCCCTCCCGACAGGGCGCCTTCGGCCGCAATCAGCCCCAGCATTTT

V gene: TRBV6-5
J gene: TRBJ2-2
D gene: NA
clone size: NA
CDR3 length: 13
CDR3 protein: CASRPPGAGELFF
CDR3 DNA: TGTGCCAGCAGACCCCCCGGGGCCGGGGAGCTGTTTTTT

V gene: TRBV11-1
J gene: TRBJ2-7
D gene: NA
clone size: NA
CDR3 length: 14
CDR3 protein: CASSLSSRNGEQYF
CDR3 DNA: TGTGCCAGCAGCTTGTCTTCCAGGAATGGCGAGCAGTACTTC

V gene: TRBV4-1
J gene: TRBJ2-5
D gene: TRBD2
clone size: NA
CDR3 length: 14
CDR3 protein: CASSPWGGRETQYF
CDR3 DNA: TGCGCCAGCAGCCCCTGGGGGGGTCGAGAGACCCAGTACTTC

V gene: TRBV7-9
J gene: TRBJ2-2
D gene: NA
clone size: NA
CDR3 length: 16
CDR3 protein: CASSQTWAGGTGELFF
CDR3 DNA: TGTGCCAGCAGCCAAACCTGGGCAGGGGGGACCGGGGAGCTGTTTTTT